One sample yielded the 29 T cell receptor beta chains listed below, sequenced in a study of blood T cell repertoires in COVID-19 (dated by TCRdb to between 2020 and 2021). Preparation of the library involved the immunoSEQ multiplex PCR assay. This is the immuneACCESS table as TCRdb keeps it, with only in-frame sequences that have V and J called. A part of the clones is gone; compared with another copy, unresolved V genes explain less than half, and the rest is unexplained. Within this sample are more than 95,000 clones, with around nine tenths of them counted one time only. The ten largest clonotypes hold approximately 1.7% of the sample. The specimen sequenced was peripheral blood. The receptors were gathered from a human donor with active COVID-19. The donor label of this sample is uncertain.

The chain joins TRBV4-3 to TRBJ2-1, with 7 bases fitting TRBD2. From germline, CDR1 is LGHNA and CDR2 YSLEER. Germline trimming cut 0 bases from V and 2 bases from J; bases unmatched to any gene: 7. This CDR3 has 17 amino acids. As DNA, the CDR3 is TGCGCCAGCAGCCAAGATTGGGGGGGAGTTCCCTACAATGAGCAGTTCTTC. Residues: CASSQDWGGVPYNEQFF.

DNA of the CDR3: TGCGCCAGCACTTATCGTTGCCCCCGGAGGGAGACCCAGTACTTC. It yields the protein CASTYRCPRRETQYF. The rearrangement uses TRBV23-1 and TRBJ2-5; the D gene is possibly TRBD2 (5 bases). TRBV23-1 is treated as an ORF (open reading frame) with a function not yet certain. The V end was cut by 7 bases, the J end by 5 bases, with 20 bases between. The CDR3 covers 15 residues.

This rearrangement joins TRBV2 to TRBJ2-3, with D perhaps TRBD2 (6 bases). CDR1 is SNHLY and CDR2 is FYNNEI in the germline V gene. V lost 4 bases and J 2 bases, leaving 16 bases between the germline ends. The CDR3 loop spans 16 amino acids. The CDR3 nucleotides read TGTGCCAGCAGTGGTCTTAGCGGCGGATCCACAGATACGCAGTATTTT. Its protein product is CASSGLSGGSTDTQYF.

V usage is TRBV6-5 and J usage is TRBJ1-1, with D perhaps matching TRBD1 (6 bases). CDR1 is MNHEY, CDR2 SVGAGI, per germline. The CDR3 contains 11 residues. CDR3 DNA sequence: TGTGCGGCGGGCAGGGGCACTGAAGCTTTCTTT. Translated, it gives CAAGRGTEAFF.

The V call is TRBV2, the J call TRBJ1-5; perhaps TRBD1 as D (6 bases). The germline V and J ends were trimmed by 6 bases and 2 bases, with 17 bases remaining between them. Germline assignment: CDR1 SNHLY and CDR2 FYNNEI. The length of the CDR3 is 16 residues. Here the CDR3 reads CASSGLLTGGNQPQHF. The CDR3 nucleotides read TGTGCCAGCAGCGGCCTACTGACAGGTGGCAATCAGCCCCAGCATTTT.

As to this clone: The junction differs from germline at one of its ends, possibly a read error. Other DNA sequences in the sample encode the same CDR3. The CDR3 loop reads CASSLRGGTEAFF. The DNA of the CDR3 is TGTGCTAGCAGCTTAAGGGGGGGTACTGAAGCTTTCTTT. The chain combines TRBV7-7 with TRBJ1-1, with a possible D match to TRBD1 (6 bases). Germline V CDR1 and CDR2: SSHAT, FNYEAQ (reference sequence). This CDR3 comprises 13 residues.

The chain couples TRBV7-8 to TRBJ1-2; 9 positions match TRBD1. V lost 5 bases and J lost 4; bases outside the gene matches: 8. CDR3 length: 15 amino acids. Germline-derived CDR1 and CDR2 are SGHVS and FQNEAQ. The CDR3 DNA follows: TGTGCCAGCAGCCGAACAGGGGGCTTCAGCTATGGCTACACCTTC. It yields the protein CASSRTGGFSYGYTF.

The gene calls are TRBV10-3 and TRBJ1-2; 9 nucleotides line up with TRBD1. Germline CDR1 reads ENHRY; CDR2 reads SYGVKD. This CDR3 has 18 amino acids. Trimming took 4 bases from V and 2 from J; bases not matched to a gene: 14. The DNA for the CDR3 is TGTGCCATCAGTGCTCAGGGACAGGGCGCGAAACAAAACTATGGCTACACCTTC. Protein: CAISAQGQGAKQNYGYTF.

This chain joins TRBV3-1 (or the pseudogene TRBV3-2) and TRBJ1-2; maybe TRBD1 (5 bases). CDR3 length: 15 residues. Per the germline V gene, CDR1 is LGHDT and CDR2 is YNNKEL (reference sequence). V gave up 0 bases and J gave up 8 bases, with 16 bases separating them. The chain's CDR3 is CASSQEGHRHSGYTF. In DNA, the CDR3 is TGTGCCAGCAGCCAAGAGGGGCACAGACATTCGGGCTACACCTTC.

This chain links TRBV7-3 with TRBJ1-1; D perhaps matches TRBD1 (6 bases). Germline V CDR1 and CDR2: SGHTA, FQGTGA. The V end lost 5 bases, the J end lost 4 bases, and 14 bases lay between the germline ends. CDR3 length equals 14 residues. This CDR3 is CASSLQQGLTEAFF. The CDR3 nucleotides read TGTGCCAGCAGCCTCCAACAGGGCCTCACTGAAGCTTTCTTT.

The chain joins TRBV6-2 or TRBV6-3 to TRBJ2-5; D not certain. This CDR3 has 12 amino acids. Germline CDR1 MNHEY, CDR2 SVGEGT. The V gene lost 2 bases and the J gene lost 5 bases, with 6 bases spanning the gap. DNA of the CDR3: TGTGCCAGCAGTTACATGGGCGAGACCCAGTACTTC. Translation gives CASSYMGETQYF.

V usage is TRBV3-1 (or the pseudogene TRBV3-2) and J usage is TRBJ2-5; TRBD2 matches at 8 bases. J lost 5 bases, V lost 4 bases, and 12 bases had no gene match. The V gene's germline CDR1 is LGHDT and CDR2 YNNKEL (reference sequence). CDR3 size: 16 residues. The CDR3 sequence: CASSPLSGAALETQYF. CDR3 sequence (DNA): TGTGCCAGCAGCCCACTTAGCGGGGCGGCTTTGGAGACCCAGTACTTC.

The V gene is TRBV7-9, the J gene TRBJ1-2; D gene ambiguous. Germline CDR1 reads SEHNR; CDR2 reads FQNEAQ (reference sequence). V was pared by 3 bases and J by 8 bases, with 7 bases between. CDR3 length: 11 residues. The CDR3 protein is CASSFLEGYTF. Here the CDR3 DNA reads TGTGCCAGCAGCTTCTTGGAGGGCTACACCTTC.

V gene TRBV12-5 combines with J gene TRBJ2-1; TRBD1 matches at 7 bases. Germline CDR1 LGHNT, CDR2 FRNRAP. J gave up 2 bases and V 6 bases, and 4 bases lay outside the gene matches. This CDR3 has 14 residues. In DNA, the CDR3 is TGTGCTAGTGGCAACAGGGGTCCCTACAATGAGCAGTTCTTC. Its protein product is CASGNRGPYNEQFF.

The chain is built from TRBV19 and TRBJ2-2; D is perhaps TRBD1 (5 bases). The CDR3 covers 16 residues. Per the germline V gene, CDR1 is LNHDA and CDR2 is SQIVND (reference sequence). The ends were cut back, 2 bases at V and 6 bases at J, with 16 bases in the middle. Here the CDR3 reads CASSIIWGRSPGELFF. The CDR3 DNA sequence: TGTGCCAGTAGTATAATCTGGGGCAGGTCGCCCGGGGAGCTGTTTTTT.

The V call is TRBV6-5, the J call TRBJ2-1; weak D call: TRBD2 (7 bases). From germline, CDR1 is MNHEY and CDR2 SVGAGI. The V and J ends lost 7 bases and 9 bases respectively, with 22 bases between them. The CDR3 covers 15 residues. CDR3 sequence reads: CASTSRGGAVSEQFF. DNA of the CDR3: TGTGCCAGCACCTCTAGGGGGGGGGCCGTTTCTGAGCAGTTCTTC.

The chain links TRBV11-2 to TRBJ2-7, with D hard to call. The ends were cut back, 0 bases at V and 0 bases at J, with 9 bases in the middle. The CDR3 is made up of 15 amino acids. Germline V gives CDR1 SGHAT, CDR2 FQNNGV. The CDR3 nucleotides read TGTGCCAGCAGCTTAGAACCGTCGGTCTCCTACGAGCAGTACTTC. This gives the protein CASSLEPSVSYEQYF.

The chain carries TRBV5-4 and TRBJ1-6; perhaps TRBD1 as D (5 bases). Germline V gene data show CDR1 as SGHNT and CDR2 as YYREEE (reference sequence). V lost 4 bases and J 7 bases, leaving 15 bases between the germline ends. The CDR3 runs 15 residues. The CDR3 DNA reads TGTGCCAGCAGCCGAGCGCGGGGGGAGAATTCACCCCTCCACTTT. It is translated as CASSRARGENSPLHF.

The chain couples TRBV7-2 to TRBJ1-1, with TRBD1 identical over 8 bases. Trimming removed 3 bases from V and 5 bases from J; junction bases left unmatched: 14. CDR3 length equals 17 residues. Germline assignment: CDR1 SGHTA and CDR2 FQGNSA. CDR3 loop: CASSFLQGDYSRTEAFF. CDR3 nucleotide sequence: TGTGCCAGCAGCTTTTTACAGGGGGATTATAGTCGGACTGAAGCTTTCTTT.

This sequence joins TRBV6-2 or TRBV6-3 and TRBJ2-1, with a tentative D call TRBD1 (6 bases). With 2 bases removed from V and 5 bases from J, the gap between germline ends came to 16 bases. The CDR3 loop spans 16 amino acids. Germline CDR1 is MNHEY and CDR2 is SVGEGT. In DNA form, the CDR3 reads TGTGCCAGCAGTTACCCCGGACAGCTAAGGCACAATGAGCAGTTCTTC. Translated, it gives CASSYPGQLRHNEQFF.

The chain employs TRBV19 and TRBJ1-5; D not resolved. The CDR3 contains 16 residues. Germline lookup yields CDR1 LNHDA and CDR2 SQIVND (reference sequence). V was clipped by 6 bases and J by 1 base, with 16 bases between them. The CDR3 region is CASSALTSRSNQPQHF. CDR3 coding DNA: TGTGCCAGTAGCGCCTTGACGAGCAGGAGCAATCAGCCCCAGCATTTT.

The CDR3 coding sequence is TGTGCCAGCAGCTTAGGGGAGGGGTTGAGGACTGAAGCTTTCTTT. Translated, it gives CASSLGEGLRTEAFF. The gene calls are TRBV13 and TRBJ1-1; weak D call: TRBD1 (5 bases). CDR3 length: 15 residues. V lost 0 bases, J lost 5 bases, and 13 bases lay in between. Germline V gives CDR1 PRHDT, CDR2 FYEKMQ (reference sequence).

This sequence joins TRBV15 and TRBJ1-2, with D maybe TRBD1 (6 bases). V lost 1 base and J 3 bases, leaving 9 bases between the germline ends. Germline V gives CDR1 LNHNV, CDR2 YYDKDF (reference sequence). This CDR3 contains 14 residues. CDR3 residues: CATSRAHRDYGYTF. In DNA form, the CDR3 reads TGTGCCACCAGCAGAGCACACAGGGACTATGGCTACACCTTC.

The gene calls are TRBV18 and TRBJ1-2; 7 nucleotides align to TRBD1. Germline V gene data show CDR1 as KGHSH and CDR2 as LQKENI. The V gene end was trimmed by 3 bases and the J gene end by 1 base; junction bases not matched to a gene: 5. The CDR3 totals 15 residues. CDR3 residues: CASSPGTDINYGYTF. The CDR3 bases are TGTGCCAGCTCACCCGGGACAGACATTAACTATGGCTACACCTTC.

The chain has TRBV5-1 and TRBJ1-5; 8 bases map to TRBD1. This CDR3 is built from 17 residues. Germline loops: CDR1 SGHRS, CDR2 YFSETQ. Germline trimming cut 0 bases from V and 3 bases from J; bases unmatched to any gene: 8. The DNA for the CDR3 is TGCGCCAGCAGCTTGGGGACAGGGAGTTCGAACAATCAGCCCCAGCATTTT. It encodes CASSLGTGSSNNQPQHF.

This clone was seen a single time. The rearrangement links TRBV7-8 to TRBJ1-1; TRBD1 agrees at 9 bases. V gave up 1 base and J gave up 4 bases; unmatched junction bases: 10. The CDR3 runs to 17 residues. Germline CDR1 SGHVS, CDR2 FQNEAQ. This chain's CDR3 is CASSLEGQGTPGTEAFF. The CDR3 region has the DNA TGTGCCAGCAGCTTAGAGGGACAGGGAACGCCTGGCACTGAAGCTTTCTTT. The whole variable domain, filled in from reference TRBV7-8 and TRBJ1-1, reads GAGVSQSPRYKVAKRGQDVALRCDPISGHVSLFWYQQALGQGPEFLTYFQNEAQLDKSGLPSDRFFAERPEGSVSTLKIQRTQQEDSAVYLCASSLEGQGTPGTEAFFGQGTRLTVV.

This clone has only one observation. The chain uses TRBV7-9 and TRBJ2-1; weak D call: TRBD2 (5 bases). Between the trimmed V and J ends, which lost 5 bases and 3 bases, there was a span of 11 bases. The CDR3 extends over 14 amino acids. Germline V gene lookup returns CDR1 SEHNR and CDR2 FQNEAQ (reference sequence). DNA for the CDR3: TGTGCCAGCAGCCCAGGTCGGGACTACAATGAGCAGTTCTTC. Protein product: CASSPGRDYNEQFF. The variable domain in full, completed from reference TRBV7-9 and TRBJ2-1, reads DTGVSQNPRHKITKRGQNVTFRCDPISEHNRLYWYRQTLGQGPEFLTYFQNEAQLEKSRLLSDRFSAERPKGSFSTLEIQRTEQGDSAMYLCASSPGRDYNEQFFGPGTRLTVL.

This CDR3 is CASSLASGYGTTQYF. The CDR3 bases are TGTGCCAGCAGCTTGGCCAGCGGGTATGGGACTACCCAGTACTTC. This chain uses TRBV7-2 with TRBJ2-5; a weak D match, TRBD2 (6 bases). Trimming cost V 3 bases and J 8 bases, with 19 bases left between them. The CDR3 has 15 residues. Germline values: CDR1 SGHTA, CDR2 FQGNSA.

The CDR3 DNA reads TGCGCCAGCAGCACTAGCAGGGGGATCACTGAAGCTTTCTTT. It is translated as CASSTSRGITEAFF. The chain links TRBV5-1 to TRBJ1-1; 7 positions agree with TRBD1. The CDR3 covers 14 residues. V trimming: 4 bases; J trimming: 4 bases; junction bases outside the gene matches: 7. The germline gives CDR1 SGHRS, CDR2 YFSETQ.